This T cell receptor beta chain was sequenced in a study of shared clonotypes between healthy human individuals. The overall study: Ranging from 18 to 49 in age, donors were two women and a few men.

The CDR3 is 14 amino acids. V was pared by 4 bases and J by 7 bases, with 16 bases between. Germline lookup yields CDR1 LGHNA and CDR2 YSLEER. This clone has just one count. Its antigen is not known. Study findings and constraints: The expectation was that sequencing depth would affect clonotype sharing among donors.

Methods used by the authors: ImmunoSEQ junction-only sequences lacked quality scores, so their filtering differed. Measured with immunoSEQ multiplex PCR; TCRdb has only the in-frame clones, and not every one. The D gene and trimming were derived from the DNA, and the V and J assignments and clone size from that table. The sample consists of around 500,000 clones, more than 75% of them appearing once. This clonotype originated in a woman aged 40-49 years in good health. Some clones in this sample may be carry-over from other donors' samples. Sequencing input: PBMCs. The chain links TRBV4-3 to TRBJ2-5; either TRBD1 or TRBD2 may supply D (5 bases each). In DNA, the CDR3 is TGCGCCAGCAGCCGACAGACGGCAGGAGGGACCCAGTACTTC. It is translated as CASSRQTAGGTQYF.